One and the same sample provided the 4 T cell receptor beta chains below, sequenced in a study of shared clonotypes between healthy human individuals. Measured with immunoSEQ multiplex PCR; TCRdb has only the in-frame clones, and not every one. The data hold hundreds of thousands of clones, with around 72% observed a single time. The sequencing sample was made of memory CD4+ T cells sorted from blood. Subset noted: CD45RA-negative fraction. The origin of the receptors is a man under 40 in good health.

This sequence joins TRBV2 and TRBJ2-7; a weak D match, TRBD2 (6 bases). The CDR3 sequence is 15 residues long. Trimming removed 3 bases at V and 6 bases at J, with 18 bases between. Germline CDR1 SNHLY, CDR2 FYNNEI. The CDR3 nucleotides read TGTGCCAGCAGTGAGTCCAGGTCCACAGCGGGCGAGCAGTACTTC. This gives the protein CASSESRSTAGEQYF. Drawing the rest from reference TRBV2 and TRBJ2-7, the complete variable domain is EPEVTQTPSHQVTQMGQEVILRCVPISNHLYFYWYRQILGQKVEFLVSFYNNEISEKSEIFDDQFSVERPDGSNFTLKIRSTKLEDSAMYFCASSESRSTAGEQYFGPGTRLTVT.

The gene calls are TRBV7-2 and TRBJ2-7, with 7 bases lining up with TRBD2. This CDR3 is built from 16 residues. J lost 6 bases, V lost 1 base, and 12 bases had no gene match. Germline V gene sequence: CDR1 SGHTA, CDR2 FQGNSA. The CDR3 loop is CASSLGLAVGLGEQYF. DNA for the CDR3: TGTGCCAGCAGCTTAGGTCTAGCGGTTGGATTGGGCGAGCAGTACTTC.

The V gene is TRBV7-6, the J gene TRBJ2-3; TRBD1 matches at 8 bases. J was trimmed by 2 bases and V by 4 bases; bases with no gene match: 11. Germline V lookup: CDR1 SGHVS, CDR2 FNYEAQ. The CDR3 totals 17 residues. The CDR3, as DNA: TGTGCCAGCAGCTCCCCCCAGGGGGCCGTTAACACAGATACGCAGTATTTT. It is translated as CASSSPQGAVNTDTQYF. Variable domain in full (rest from reference TRBV7-6 and TRBJ2-3): GAGVSQSPRYKVTKRGQDVALRCDPISGHVSLYWYRQALGQGPEFLTYFNYEAQQDKSGLPNDRFSAERPEGSISTLTIQRTEQRDSAMYRCASSSPQGAVNTDTQYFGPGTRLTVL.

The chain has TRBV6-1 and TRBJ1-1; D gene ambiguous. Trimming shortened V by 4 bases and J by 0 bases, and 9 bases separated the two germline ends. The germline V gene has CDR1 MNHNS and CDR2 SASEGT. The CDR3 sequence is 14 residues long. The CDR3 DNA reads TGTGCCAGCAGTGTGGGGAATATGAACACTGAAGCTTTCTTT. Protein sequence: CASSVGNMNTEAFF.